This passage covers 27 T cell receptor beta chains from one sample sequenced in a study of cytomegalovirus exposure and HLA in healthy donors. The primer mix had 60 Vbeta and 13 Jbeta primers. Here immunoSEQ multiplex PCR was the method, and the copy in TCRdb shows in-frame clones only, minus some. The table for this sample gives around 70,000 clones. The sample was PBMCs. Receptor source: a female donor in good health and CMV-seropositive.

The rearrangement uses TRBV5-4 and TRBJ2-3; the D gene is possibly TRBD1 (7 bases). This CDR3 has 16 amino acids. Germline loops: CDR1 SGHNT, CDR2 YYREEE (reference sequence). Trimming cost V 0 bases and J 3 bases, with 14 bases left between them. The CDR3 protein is CASSLVGGGATDTQYF. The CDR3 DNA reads TGTGCCAGCAGCTTGGTAGGAGGGGGCGCAACAGATACGCAGTATTTT.

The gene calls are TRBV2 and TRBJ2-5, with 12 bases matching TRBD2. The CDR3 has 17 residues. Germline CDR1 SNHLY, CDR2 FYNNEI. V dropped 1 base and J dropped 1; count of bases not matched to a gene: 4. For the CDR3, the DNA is TGTGCCAGCAGTGAAGGTGTACTAGCGGGGGGCCAAGAGACCCAGTACTTC. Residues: CASSEGVLAGGQETQYF.

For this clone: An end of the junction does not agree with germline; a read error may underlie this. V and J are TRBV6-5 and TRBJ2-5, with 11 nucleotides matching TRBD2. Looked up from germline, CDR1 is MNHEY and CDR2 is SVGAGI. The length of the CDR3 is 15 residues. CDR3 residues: CASRSPGLAEENQYF. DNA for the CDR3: TGTGCCAGCCGCTCACCGGGACTAGCGGAAGAGAACCAGTACTTC.

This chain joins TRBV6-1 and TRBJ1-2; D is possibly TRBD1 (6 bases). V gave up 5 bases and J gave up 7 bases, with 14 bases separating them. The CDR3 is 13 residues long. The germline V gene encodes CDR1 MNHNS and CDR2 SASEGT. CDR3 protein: CASSKQGQRGYTF. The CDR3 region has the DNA TGTGCCAGCAGTAAACAAGGACAGCGTGGCTACACCTTC.

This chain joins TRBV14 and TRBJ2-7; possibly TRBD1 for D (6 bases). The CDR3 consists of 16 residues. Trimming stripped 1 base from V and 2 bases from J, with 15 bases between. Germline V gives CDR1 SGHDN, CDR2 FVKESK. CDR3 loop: CASSQGSRGAAYEQYF. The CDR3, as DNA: TGTGCCAGCAGCCAAGGTAGCAGGGGTGCGGCCTACGAGCAGTACTTC.

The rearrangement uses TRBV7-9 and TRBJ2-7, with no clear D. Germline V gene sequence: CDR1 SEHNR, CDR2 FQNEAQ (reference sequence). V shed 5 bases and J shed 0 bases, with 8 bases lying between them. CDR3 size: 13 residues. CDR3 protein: CASSRRSSYEQYF. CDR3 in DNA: TGTGCCAGCAGCCGACGGAGCTCCTACGAGCAGTACTTC. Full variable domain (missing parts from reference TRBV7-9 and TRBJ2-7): DTGVSQNPRHKITKRGQNVTFRCDPISEHNRLYWYRQTLGQGPEFLTYFQNEAQLEKSRLLSDRFSAERPKGSFSTLEIQRTEQGDSAMYLCASSRRSSYEQYFGPGTRLTVT.

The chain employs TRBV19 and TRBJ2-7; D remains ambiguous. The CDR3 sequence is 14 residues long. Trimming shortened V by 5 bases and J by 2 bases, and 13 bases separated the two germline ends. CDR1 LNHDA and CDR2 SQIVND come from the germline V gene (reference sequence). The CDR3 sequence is CASSGQLSAYEQYF. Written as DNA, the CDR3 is TGTGCCAGTAGTGGTCAGCTGAGCGCCTACGAGCAGTACTTC. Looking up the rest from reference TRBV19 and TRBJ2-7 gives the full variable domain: DGGITQSPKYLFRKEGQNVTLSCEQNLNHDAMYWYRQDPGQGLRLIYYSQIVNDFQKGDIAEGYSVSREKKESFPLTVTSAQKNPTAFYLCASSGQLSAYEQYFGPGTRLTVT.

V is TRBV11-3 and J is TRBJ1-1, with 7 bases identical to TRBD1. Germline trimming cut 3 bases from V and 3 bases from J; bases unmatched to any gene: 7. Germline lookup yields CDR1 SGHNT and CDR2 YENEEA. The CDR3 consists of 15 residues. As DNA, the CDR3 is TGTGCCAGCAGCTTGGGACAGCGCCCCTACACTGAAGCTTTCTTT. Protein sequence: CASSLGQRPYTEAFF.

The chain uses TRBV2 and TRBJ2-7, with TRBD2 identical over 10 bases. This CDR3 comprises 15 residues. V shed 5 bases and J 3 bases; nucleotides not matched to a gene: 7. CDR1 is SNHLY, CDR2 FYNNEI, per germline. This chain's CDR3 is CASSRAGGQIYEQYF. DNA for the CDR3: TGTGCCAGCAGTAGAGCGGGGGGGCAAATCTACGAGCAGTACTTC.

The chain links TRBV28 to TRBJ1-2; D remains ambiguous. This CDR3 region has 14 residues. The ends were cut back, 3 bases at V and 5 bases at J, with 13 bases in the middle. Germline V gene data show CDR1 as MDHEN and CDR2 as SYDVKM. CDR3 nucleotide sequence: TGTGCCAGCAGTTTTCTGCCAGGCTCTTATGGCTACACCTTC. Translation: CASSFLPGSYGYTF.

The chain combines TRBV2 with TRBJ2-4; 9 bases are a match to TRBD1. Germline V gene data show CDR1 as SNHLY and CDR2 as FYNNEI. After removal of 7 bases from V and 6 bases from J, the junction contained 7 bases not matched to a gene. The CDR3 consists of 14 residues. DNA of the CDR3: TGTGCCAGCACCATGGACAGGGGCAGAAACATTCAGTACTTC. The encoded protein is CASTMDRGRNIQYF.

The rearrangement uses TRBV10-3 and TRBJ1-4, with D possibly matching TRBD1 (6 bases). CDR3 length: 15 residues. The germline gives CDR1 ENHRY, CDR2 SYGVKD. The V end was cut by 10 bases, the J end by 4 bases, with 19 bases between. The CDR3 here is CASRIGGGRNEKLFF. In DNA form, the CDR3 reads TGTGCCAGCAGGATAGGGGGTGGACGTAATGAAAAACTGTTTTTT.

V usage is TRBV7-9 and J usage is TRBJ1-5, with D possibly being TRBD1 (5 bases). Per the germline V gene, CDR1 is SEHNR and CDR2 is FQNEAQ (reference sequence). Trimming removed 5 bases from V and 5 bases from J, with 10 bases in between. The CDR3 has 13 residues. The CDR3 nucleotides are TGTGCCAGCAGCACCCCGGGGGATCAGCCCCAGCATTTT. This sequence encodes CASSTPGDQPQHF.

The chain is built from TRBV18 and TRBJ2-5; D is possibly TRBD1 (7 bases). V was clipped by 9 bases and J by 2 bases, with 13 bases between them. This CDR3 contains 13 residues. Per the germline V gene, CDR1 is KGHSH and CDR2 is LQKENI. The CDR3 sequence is CASRAGQQETQYF. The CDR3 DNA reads TGTGCCAGTCGGGCGGGACAGCAAGAGACCCAGTACTTC.

The CDR3 here is CSVEDRPGMNYGYTF. The CDR3 region has the DNA TGCAGCGTTGAAGATCGGCCAGGGATGAACTATGGCTACACCTTC. This chain links TRBV29-1 with TRBJ1-2; D might be TRBD1 (5 bases). CDR1 SQVTM and CDR2 ANQGSEA come from the germline V gene. Trimming took off 0 bases at V and 2 bases at J, with 13 bases between the two ends. This CDR3 is 15 amino acids long.

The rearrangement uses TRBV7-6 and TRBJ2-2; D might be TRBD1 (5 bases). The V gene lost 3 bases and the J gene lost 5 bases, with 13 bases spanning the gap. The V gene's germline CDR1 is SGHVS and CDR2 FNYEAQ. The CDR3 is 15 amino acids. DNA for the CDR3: TGTGCCAGCAGCTTGGGCAGGGAAGGTACCGGGGAGCTGTTTTTT. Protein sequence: CASSLGREGTGELFF. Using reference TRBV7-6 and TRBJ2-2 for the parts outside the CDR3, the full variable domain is GAGVSQSPRYKVTKRGQDVALRCDPISGHVSLYWYRQALGQGPEFLTYFNYEAQQDKSGLPNDRFSAERPEGSISTLTIQRTEQRDSAMYRCASSLGREGTGELFFGEGSRLTVL.

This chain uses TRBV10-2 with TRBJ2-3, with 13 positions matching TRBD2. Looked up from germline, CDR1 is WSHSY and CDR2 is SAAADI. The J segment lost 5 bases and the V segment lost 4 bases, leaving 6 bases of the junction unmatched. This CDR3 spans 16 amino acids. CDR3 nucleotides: TGCGCCAGCAGTGTAACTAGCGGGAGGGCCAGAGATACGCAGTATTTT. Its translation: CASSVTSGRARDTQYF.

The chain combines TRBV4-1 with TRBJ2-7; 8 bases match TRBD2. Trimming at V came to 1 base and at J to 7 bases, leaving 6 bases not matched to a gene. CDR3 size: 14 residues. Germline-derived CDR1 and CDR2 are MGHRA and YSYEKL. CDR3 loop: CASSQARLAIEQYF. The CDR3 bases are TGCGCCAGCAGCCAAGCCCGACTAGCGATTGAGCAGTACTTC.

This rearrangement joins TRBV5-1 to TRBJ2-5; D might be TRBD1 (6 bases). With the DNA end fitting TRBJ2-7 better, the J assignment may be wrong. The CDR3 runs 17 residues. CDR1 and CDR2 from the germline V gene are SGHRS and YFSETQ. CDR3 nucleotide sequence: TGCGCCAGCAGCTTGAACCCTAGCCAGGGTAGGGGGAACGAGCAGTACTTC. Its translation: CASSLNPSQGRGNEQYF.

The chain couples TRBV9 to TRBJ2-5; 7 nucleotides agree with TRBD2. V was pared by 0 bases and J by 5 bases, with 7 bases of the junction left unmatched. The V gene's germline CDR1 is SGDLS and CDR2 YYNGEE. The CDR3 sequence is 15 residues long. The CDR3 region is CASSVVGEGWETQYF. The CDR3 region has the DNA TGTGCCAGCAGCGTAGTCGGGGAGGGGTGGGAGACCCAGTACTTC.

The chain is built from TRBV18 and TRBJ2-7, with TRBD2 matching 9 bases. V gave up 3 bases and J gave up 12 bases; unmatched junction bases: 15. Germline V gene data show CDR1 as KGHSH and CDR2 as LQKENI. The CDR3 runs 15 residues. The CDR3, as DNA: TGTGCCAGCTCACCTGGCGCGGGAGGGTACCGGTTGGCGTACTTC. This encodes CASSPGAGGYRLAYF. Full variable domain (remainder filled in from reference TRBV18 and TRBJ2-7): NAGVMQNPRHLVRRRGQEARLRCSPMKGHSHVYWYRQLPEEGLKFMVYLQKENIIDESGMPKERFSAEFPKEGPSILRIQQVVRGDSAAYFCASSPGAGGYRLAYFGPGTRLTVT.

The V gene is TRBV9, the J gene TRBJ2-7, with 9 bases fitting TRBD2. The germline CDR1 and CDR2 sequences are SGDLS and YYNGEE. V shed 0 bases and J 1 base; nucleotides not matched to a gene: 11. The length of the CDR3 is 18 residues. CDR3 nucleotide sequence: TGTGCCAGCAGCGTAGGAAGCTCTAGCGGGACCATTTCCTACGAGCAGTACTTC. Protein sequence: CASSVGSSSGTISYEQYF.

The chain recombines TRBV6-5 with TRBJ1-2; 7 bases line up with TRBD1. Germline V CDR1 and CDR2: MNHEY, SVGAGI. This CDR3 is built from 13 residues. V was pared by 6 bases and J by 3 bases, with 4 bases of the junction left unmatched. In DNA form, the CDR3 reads TGTGCCAGCAGCAGAGACAGGGACTATGGCTACACCTTC. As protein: CASSRDRDYGYTF.

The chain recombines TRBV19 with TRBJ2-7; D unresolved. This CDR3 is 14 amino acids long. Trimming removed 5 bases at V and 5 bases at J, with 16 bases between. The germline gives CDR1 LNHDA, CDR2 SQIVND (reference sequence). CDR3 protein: CASSPRVPVNEQYF. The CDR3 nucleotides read TGTGCCAGTAGTCCCCGGGTCCCAGTCAACGAGCAGTACTTC.

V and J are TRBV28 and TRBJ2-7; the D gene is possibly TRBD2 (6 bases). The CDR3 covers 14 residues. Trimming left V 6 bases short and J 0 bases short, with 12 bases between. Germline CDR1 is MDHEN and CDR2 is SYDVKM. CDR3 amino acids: CASSTSTRSYEQYF. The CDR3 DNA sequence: TGTGCCAGCAGCACTAGCACCCGCTCCTACGAGCAGTACTTC.

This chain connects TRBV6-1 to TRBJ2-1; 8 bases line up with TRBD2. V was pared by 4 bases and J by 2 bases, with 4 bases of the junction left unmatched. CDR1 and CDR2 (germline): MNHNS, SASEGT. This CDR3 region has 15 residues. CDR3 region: CASSVELAAYNEQFF. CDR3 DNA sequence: TGTGCCAGCAGTGTAGAACTAGCGGCCTACAATGAGCAGTTCTTC.

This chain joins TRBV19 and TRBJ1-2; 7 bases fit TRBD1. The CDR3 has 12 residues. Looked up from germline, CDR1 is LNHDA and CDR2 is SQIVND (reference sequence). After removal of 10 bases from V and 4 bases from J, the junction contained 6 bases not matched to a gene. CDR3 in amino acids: CATTRDSYGYTF. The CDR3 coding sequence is TGTGCCACTACTCGGGACAGCTATGGCTACACCTTC.